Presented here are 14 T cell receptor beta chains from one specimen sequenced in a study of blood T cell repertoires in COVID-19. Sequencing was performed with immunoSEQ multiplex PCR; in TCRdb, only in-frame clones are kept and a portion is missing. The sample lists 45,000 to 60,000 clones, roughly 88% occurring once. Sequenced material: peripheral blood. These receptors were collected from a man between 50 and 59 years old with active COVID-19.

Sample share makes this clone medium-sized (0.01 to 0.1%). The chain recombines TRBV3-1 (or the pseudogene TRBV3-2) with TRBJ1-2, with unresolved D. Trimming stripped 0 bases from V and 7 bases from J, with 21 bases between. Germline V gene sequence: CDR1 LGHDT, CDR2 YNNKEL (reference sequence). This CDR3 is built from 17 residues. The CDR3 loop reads CASSQDRLEGIRSGYTF. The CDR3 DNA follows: TGTGCCAGCAGCCAAGATAGACTTGAGGGTATAAGATCTGGCTACACCTTC.

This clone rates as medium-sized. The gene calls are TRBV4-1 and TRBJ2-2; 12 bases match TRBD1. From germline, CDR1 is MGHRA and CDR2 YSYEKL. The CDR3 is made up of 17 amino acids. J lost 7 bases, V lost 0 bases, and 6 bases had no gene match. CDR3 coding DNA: TGCGCCAGCAGCCAAGAGCAGGGACAGGGGGCAGGCGGGGAGCTGTTTTTT. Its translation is CASSQEQGQGAGGELFF.

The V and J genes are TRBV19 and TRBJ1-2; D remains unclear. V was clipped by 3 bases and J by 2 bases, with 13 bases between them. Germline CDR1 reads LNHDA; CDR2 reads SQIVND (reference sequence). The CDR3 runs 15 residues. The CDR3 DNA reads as TGTGCCAGTAGTATCAACTACCCCCCGAACTATGGCTACACCTTC. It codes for CASSINYPPNYGYTF.

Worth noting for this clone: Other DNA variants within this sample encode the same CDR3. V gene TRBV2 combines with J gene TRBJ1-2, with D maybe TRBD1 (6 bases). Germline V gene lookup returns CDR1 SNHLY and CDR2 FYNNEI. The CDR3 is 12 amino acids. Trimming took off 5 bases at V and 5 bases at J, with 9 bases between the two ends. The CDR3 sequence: CASSRGGYGYTF. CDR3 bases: TGTGCCAGCAGTCGAGGGGGATATGGCTACACCTTC. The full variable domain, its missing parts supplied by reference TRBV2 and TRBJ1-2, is EPEVTQTPSHQVTQMGQEVILRCVPISNHLYFYWYRQILGQKVEFLVSFYNNEISEKSEIFDDQFSVERPDGSNFTLKIRSTKLEDSAMYFCASSRGGYGYTFGSGTRLTVV.

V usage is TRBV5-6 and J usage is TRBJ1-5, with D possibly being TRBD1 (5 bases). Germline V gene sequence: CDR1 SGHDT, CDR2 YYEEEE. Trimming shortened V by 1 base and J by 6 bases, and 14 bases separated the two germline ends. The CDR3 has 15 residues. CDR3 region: CASSLNQGTAQPQHF. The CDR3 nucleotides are TGTGCCAGCAGCTTGAACCAGGGAACTGCTCAGCCCCAGCATTTT.

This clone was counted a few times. The DNA for the CDR3 is TGTGCCAGCAGTCCGGGACTAGCGGGGGTACAGGCAGATACGCAGTATTTT. Its protein is CASSPGLAGVQADTQYF. The chain combines TRBV6-2 or TRBV6-3 with TRBJ2-3, with 14 positions matching TRBD2. The V gene's germline CDR1 is MNHEY and CDR2 SVGEGT. The V and J ends lost 5 bases and 4 bases, in that order; junction bases with no gene match: 8. CDR3 size: 17 residues.

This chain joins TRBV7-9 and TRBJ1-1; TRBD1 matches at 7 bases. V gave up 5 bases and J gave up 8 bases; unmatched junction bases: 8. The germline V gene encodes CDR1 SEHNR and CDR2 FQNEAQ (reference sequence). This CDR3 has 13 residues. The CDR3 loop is CASSPGRDSEAFF. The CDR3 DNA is TGTGCCAGCAGCCCCGGGAGGGACAGCGAAGCTTTCTTT.

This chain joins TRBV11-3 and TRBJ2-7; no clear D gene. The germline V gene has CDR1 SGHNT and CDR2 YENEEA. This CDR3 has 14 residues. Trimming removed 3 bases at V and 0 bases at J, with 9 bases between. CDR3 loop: CASSFTLLSYEQYF. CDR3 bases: TGTGCCAGCAGCTTCACTCTACTCTCCTACGAGCAGTACTTC. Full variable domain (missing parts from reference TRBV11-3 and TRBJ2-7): EAGVVQSPRYKIIEKKQPVAFWCNPISGHNTLYWYLQNLGQGPELLIRYENEEAVDDSQLPKDRFSAERLKGVDSTLKIQPAELGDSAVYLCASSFTLLSYEQYFGPGTRLTVT.

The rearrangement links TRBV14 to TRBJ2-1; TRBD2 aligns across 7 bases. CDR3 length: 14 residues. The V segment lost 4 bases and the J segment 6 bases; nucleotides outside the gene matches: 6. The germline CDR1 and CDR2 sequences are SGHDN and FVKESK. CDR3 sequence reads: CASSRWGGSNEQFF. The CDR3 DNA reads TGTGCCAGCAGCCGGTGGGGGGGGAGCAATGAGCAGTTCTTC.

The CDR3 sequence is CASSWDRGQGYTF. The CDR3 nucleotides are TGTGCCAGCAGTTGGGACAGGGGGCAAGGCTACACCTTC. J is TRBJ1-2 and V is TRBV7-2, with TRBD1 matching over 12 bases. V shed 6 bases, J shed 8 bases, and the junction held 4 bases outside the gene matches. Germline CDR1 reads SGHTA; CDR2 reads FQGNSA. This CDR3 has 13 amino acids. Complete variable domain (other parts from reference TRBV7-2 and TRBJ1-2): GAGVSQSPSNKVTEKGKDVELRCDPISGHTALYWYRQSLGQGLEFLIYFQGNSAPDKSGLPSDRFSAERTGGSVSTLTIQRTQQEDSAVYLCASSWDRGQGYTFGSGTRLTVV.

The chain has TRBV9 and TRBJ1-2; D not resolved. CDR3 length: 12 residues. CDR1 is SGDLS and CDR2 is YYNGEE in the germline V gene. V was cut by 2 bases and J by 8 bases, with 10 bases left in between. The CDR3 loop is CASSVSAGGYTF. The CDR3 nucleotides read TGTGCCAGCAGCGTCAGCGCGGGGGGCTACACCTTC.

The CDR3 DNA reads as TGTGCCAGCAGTTACTCGGAGGGAGGCTATGGCTACACCTTC. Amino acids: CASSYSEGGYGYTF. The chain employs TRBV6-5 and TRBJ1-2; no clear D. CDR3 size: 14 residues. Germline assignment: CDR1 MNHEY and CDR2 SVGAGI. V lost 0 bases, J lost 4 bases, and 9 bases lay in between.

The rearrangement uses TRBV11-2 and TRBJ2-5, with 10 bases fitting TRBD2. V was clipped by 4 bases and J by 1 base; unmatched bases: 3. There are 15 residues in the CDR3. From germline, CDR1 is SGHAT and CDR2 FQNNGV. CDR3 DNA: TGTGCCAGCAGCTCAGCGGGAGGGCCCCAAGAGACCCAGTACTTC. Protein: CASSSAGGPQETQYF.

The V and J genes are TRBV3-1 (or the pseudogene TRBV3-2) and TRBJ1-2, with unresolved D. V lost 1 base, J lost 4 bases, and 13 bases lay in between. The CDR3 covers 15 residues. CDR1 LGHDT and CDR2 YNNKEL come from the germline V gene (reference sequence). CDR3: CASSQVREGCYGYTF. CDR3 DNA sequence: TGTGCCAGCAGCCAAGTGAGGGAGGGTTGCTATGGCTACACCTTC.